The 5 T cell receptor beta chains below all came from one sample that was sequenced in a study of radiation and T cells in renal cell carcinoma. Noted time point: blood 2 weeks post-SBRT. Treatment here: 15 Gy SBRT to primary tumor, nephrectomy 4 weeks later. The table came from immunoSEQ multiplex PCR; TCRdb's copy has only in-frame clones and leaves some out. This table has roughly 140,000 clones, about 91% appearing once. The material sequenced was blood, taken from a patient whose treatment included radiotherapy and nephrectomy. All receptors derive from a woman between 50 and 59 years old with renal cell carcinoma.

The V gene is TRBV29-1, the J gene TRBJ1-4; no definite D call. Germline CDR1 and CDR2: SQVTM and ANQGSEA. The CDR3 runs 13 residues. V was trimmed by 2 bases and J by 5 bases, leaving 9 bases between them. CDR3 in DNA: TGCAGCGTTGAACCACAGCCGAATGAAAAACTGTTTTTT. Residues: CSVEPQPNEKLFF.

This sequence joins TRBV4-3 and TRBJ2-1; D is perhaps TRBD2 (6 bases). Germline-derived CDR1 and CDR2 are LGHNA and YSLEER. The germline V and J ends were trimmed by 1 base and 0 bases, with 10 bases remaining between them. This CDR3 is 16 amino acids long. CDR3 loop: CASSQGLAPSYNEQFF. The CDR3 nucleotides are TGCGCCAGCAGCCAAGGTCTAGCGCCCTCCTACAATGAGCAGTTCTTC.

V is TRBV30 and J is TRBJ1-2; the D gene is possibly TRBD1 (6 bases). The CDR3 spans 16 residues. Between the trimmed V and J ends, which lost 6 bases and 1 base, there was a span of 21 bases. CDR1 and CDR2 from the germline V gene are GTSNPN and SVGIG (reference sequence). Written as DNA, the CDR3 is TGTGCCTGCGAACCGGGCAGGGGAGGGGGTAACTATGGCTACACCTTC. Its translation is CACEPGRGGGNYGYTF.

This clone was observed a few times. The J gene is TRBJ1-1, the V gene TRBV4-3, with D possibly matching TRBD1 (5 bases). Germline V CDR1 and CDR2: LGHNA, YSLEER. The CDR3 has 12 residues. V lost 6 bases, J lost 5 bases, and 10 bases lay in between. This CDR3 reads CASRDGATEAFF. CDR3 nucleotides: TGCGCCAGCAGGGACGGGGCTACTGAAGCTTTCTTT.

The chain has TRBV6-9 and TRBJ1-1; maybe TRBD1 (5 bases). The CDR3 totals 12 residues. From germline, CDR1 is MNHGY and CDR2 SVAAGI. Between the trimmed V and J ends, which lost 5 bases and 5 bases, there was a span of 9 bases. The CDR3 DNA reads TGTGCCAGCAGTGAGGGGCCAACTGAAGCTTTCTTT. Its translation is CASSEGPTEAFF.